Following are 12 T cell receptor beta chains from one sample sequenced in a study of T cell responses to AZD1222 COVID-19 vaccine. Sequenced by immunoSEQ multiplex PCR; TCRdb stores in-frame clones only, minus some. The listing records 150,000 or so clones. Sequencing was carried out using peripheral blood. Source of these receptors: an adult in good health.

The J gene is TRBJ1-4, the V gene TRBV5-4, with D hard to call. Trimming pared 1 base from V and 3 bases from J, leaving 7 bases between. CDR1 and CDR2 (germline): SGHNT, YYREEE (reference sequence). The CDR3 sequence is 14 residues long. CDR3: CASSLSSPNEKLFF. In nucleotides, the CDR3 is TGTGCCAGCAGCTTGTCCAGCCCTAATGAAAAACTGTTTTTT.

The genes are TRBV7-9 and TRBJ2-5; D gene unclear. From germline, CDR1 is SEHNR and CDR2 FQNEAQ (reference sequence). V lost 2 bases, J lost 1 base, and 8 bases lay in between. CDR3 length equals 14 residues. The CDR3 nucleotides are TGTGCCAGCAGCTTACGACGGTTCCAAGAGACCCAGTACTTC. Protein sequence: CASSLRRFQETQYF.

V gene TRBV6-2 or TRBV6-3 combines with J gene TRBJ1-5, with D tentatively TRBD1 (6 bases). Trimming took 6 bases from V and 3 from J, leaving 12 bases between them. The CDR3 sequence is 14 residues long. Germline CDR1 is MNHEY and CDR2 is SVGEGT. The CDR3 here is CASSYGQSNQPQHF. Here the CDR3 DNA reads TGTGCCAGCAGCTATGGACAGTCCAATCAGCCCCAGCATTTT.

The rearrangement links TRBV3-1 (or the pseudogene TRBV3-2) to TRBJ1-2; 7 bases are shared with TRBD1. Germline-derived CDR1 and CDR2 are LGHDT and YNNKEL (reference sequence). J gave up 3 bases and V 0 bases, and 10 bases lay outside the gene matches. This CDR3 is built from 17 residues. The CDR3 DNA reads TGTGCCAGCAGCCAAGATCACCGGAGGGGGCTAGACTATGGCTACACCTTC. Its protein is CASSQDHRRGLDYGYTF.

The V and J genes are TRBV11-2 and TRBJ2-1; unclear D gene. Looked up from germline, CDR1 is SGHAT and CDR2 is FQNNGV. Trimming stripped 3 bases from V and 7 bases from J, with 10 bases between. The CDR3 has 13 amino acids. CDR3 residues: CASSFSRSNEQFF. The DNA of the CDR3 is TGTGCCAGCAGCTTCTCCAGAAGTAATGAGCAGTTCTTC.

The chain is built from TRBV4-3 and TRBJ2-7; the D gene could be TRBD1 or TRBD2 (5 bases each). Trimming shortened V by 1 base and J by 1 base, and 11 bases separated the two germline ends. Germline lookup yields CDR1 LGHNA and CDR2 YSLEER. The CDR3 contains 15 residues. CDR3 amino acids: CASSQVYGASYEQYF. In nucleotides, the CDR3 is TGCGCCAGCAGCCAAGTGTACGGGGCATCCTACGAGCAGTACTTC.

CDR3 in DNA: TGTGCCAGCGGCGGGACTAGCGGGGCCTATGAGCAGTTCTTC. Protein product: CASGGTSGAYEQFF. The chain couples TRBV7-8 to TRBJ2-1, with 13 positions matching TRBD2. The germline V gene has CDR1 SGHVS and CDR2 FQNEAQ. The CDR3 runs 14 residues. Losses at the gene ends were 8 bases for V and 8 bases for J; bases not matched to a gene: 6.

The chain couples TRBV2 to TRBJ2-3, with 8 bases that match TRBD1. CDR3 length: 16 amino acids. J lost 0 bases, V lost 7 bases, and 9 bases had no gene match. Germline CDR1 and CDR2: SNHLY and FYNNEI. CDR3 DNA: TGTGCCAGCACCCTCATTGGGACAGGAAGCACAGATACGCAGTATTTT. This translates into CASTLIGTGSTDTQYF.

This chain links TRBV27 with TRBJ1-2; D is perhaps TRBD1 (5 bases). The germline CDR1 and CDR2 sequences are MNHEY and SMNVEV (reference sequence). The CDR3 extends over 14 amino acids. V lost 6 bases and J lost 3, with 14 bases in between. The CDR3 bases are TGTGCCAGCAGCACGTTCCCCAGGGACTATGGCTACACCTTC. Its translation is CASSTFPRDYGYTF.

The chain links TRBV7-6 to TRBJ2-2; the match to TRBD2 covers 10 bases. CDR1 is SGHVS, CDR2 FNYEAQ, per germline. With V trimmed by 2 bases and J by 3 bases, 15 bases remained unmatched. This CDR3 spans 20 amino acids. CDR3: CASSLKLAGSQGADTGELFF. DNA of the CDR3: TGTGCCAGCAGCTTAAAACTAGCGGGGAGCCAGGGGGCGGACACCGGGGAGCTGTTTTTT.

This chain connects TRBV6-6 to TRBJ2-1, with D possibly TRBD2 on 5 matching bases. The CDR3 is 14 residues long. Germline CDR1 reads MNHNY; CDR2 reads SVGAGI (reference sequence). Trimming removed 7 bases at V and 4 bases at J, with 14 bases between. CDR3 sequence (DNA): TGTGCCAGCACCTCGCTAGCCATTTACAATGAGCAGTTCTTC. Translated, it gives CASTSLAIYNEQFF.

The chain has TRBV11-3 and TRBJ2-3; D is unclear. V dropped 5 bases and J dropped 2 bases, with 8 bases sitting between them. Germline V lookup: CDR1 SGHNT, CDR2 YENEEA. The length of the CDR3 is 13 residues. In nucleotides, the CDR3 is TGTGCCAGCAGCCCCGTGCACACAGATACGCAGTATTTT. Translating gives CASSPVHTDTQYF.